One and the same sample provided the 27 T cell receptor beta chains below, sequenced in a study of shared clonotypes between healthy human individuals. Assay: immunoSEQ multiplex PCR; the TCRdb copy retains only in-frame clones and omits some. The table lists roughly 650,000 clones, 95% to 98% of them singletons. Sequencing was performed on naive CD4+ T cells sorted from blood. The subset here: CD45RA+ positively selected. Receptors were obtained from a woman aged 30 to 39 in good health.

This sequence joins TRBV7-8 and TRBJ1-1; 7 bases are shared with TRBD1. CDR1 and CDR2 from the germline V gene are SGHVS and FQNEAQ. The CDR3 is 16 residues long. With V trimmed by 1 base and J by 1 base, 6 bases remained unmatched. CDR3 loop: CASSLGRGQRNTEAFF. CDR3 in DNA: TGTGCCAGCAGCTTAGGAAGGGGGCAAAGGAACACTGAAGCTTTCTTT. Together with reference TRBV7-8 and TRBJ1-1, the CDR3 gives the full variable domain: GAGVSQSPRYKVAKRGQDVALRCDPISGHVSLFWYQQALGQGPEFLTYFQNEAQLDKSGLPSDRFFAERPEGSVSTLKIQRTQQEDSAVYLCASSLGRGQRNTEAFFGQGTRLTVV.

CDR3 coding DNA: TGTGCCAGCAGCGTAGAACCCCCCCGACAGTACGAGCAGTACTTC. This sequence encodes CASSVEPPRQYEQYF. The genes are TRBV9 and TRBJ2-7, with a tentative D call TRBD1 (5 bases). The CDR3 sequence is 15 residues long. CDR1 is SGDLS and CDR2 is YYNGEE in the germline V gene. Between the trimmed V and J ends, which lost 0 bases and 4 bases, there was a span of 14 bases.

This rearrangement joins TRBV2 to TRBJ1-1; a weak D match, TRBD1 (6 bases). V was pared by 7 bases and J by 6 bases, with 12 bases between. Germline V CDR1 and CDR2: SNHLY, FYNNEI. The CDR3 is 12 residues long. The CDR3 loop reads CASMGGGAEAFF. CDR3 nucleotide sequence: TGTGCCAGCATGGGGGGCGGGGCTGAAGCTTTCTTT.

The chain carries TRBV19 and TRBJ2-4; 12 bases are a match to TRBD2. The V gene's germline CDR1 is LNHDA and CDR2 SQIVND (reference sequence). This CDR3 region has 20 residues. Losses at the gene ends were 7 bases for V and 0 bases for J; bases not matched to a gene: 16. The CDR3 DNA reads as TGTGCCAGTATGCCCAACGTTTGGACTAGCGGGGCACTAGCCAAAAACATTCAGTACTTC. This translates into CASMPNVWTSGALAKNIQYF.

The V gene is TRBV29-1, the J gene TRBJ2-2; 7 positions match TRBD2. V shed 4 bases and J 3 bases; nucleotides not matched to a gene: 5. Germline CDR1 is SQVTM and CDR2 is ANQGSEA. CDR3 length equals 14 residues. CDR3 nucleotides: TGCAGCGTTGCTAGGCTAGCGGACACCGGGGAGCTGTTTTTT. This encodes CSVARLADTGELFF.

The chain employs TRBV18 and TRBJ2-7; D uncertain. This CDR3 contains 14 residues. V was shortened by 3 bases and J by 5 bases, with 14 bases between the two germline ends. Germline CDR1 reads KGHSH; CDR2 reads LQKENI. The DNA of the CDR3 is TGTGCCAGCTCACCCTTCCAGTTTGGCAACGAGCAGTACTTC. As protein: CASSPFQFGNEQYF.

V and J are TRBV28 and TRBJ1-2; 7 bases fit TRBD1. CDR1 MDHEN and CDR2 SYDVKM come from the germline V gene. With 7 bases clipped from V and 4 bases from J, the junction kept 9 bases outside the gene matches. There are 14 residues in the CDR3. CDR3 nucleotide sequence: TGTGCCAGCATTAGTGGACAGGCGCTCTATGGCTACACCTTC. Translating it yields CASISGQALYGYTF.

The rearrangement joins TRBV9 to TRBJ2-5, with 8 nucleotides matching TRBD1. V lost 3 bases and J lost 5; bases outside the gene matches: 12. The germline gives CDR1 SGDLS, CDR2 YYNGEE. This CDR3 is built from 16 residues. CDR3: CASSALATGGMETQYF. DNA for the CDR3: TGTGCCAGCAGCGCCCTCGCCACAGGGGGGATGGAGACCCAGTACTTC.

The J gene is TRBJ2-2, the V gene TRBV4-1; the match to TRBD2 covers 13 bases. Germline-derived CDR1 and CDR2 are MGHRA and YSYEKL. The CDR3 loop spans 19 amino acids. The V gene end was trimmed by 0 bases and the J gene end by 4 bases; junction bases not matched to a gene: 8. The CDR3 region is CASSQEFLGLAGVTGELFF. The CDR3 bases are TGCGCCAGCAGCCAAGAGTTCTTAGGACTAGCGGGAGTCACCGGGGAGCTGTTTTTT.

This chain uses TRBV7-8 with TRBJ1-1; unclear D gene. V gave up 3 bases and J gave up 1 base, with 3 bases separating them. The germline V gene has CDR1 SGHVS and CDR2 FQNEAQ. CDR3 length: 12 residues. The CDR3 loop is CASSFTNTEAFF. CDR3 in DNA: TGTGCCAGCAGCTTCACGAACACTGAAGCTTTCTTT.

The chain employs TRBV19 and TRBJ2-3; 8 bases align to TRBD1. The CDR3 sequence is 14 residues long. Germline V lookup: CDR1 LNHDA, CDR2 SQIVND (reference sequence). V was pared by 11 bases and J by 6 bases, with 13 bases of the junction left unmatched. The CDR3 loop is CASKKTGGMDTQYF. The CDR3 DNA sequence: TGTGCCTCCAAAAAAACAGGGGGGATGGATACGCAGTATTTT.

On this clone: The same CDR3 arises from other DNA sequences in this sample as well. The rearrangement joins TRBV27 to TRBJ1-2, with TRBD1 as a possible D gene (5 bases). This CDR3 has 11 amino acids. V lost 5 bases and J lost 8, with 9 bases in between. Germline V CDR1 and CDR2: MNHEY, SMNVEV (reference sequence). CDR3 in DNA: TGTGCCAGCAGTGGGGGGTACGGCTACACCTTC. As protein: CASSGGYGYTF.

CDR3 loop: CASSLVRGVGQPQHF. The CDR3 DNA follows: TGTGCCAGCAGTTTAGTAAGAGGGGTGGGTCAGCCCCAGCATTTT. The chain recombines TRBV28 with TRBJ1-5; possibly TRBD1 for D (5 bases). Germline CDR1 reads MDHEN; CDR2 reads SYDVKM. Deletions cut 2 bases from V and 6 bases from J, with 14 bases between. The CDR3 contains 15 residues. Variable domain in full (rest from reference TRBV28 and TRBJ1-5): DVKVTQSSRYLVKRTGEKVFLECVQDMDHENMFWYRQDPGLGLRLIYFSYDVKMKEKGDIPEGYSVSREKKERFSLILESASTNQTSMYLCASSLVRGVGQPQHFGDGTRLSIL.

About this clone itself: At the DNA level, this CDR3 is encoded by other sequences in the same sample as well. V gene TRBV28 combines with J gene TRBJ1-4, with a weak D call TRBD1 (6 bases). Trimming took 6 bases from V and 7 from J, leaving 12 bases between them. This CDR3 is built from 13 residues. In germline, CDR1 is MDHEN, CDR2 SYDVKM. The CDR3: CASSLGQGEKLFF. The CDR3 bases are TGTGCCAGCAGCCTGGGACAAGGTGAAAAACTGTTTTTT.

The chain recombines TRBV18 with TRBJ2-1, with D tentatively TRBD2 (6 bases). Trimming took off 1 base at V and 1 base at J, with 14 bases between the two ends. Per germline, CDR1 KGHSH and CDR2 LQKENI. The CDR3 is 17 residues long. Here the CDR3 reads CASSPQRAARSYNEQFF. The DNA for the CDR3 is TGTGCCAGCTCACCACAGCGGGCGGCCCGTTCCTACAATGAGCAGTTCTTC.

In DNA, the CDR3 is TGTGCCAGCAGTTTCCTCGGGACAGGGCGCGGTGGGGAGCTGTTTTTT. Its translation is CASSFLGTGRGGELFF. J is TRBJ2-2 and V is TRBV27, with TRBD1 matching over 9 bases. CDR1 and CDR2 from the germline V gene are MNHEY and SMNVEV (reference sequence). J lost 8 bases, V lost 3 bases, and 10 bases had no gene match. The length of the CDR3 is 16 residues.

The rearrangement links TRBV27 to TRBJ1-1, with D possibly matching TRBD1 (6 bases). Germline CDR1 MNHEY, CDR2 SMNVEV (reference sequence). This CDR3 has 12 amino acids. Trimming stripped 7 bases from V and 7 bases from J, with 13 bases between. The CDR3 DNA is TGTGCCAGCATAAAACAGGGTAATGAAGCTTTCTTT. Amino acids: CASIKQGNEAFF.

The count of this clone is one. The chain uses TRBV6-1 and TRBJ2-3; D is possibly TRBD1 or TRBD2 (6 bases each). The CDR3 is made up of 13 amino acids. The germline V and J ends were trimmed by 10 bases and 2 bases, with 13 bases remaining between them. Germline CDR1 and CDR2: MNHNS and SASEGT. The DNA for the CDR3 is TGTGCCACCCCGAGGGGGGACACAGATACGCAGTATTTT. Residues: CATPRGDTDTQYF.

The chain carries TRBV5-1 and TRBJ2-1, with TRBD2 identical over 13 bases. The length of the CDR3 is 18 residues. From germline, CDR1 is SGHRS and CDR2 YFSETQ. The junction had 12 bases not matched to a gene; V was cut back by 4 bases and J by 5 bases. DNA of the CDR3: TGCGCCAGCAGCGGGAGGACTAGCGGGAGCCTTGTAAACAATGAGCAGTTCTTC. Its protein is CASSGRTSGSLVNNEQFF. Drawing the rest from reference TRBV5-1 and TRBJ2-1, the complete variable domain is KAGVTQTPRYLIKTRGQQVTLSCSPISGHRSVSWYQQTPGQGLQFLFEYFSETQRNKGNFPGRFSGRQFSNSRSEMNVSTLELGDSALYLCASSGRTSGSLVNNEQFFGPGTRLTVL.

CDR3 sequence reads: CATGVTDTGELFF. Written as DNA, the CDR3 is TGTGCCACGGGGGTTACAGACACCGGGGAGCTGTTTTTT. This sequence joins TRBV15 and TRBJ2-2, with D perhaps matching TRBD1 or TRBD2 (5 bases each). The V gene lost 9 bases and the J gene lost 3 bases, with 11 bases spanning the gap. This CDR3 comprises 13 residues. CDR1 is LNHNV and CDR2 is YYDKDF in the germline V gene (reference sequence).

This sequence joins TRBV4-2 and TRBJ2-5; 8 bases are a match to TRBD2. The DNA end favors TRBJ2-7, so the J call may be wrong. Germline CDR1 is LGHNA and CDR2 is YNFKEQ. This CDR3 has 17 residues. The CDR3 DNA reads TGTGCCAGCAGCCAAGGCCAAACTAGCGGAGAAAAATACGAGCAGTACTTC. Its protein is CASSQGQTSGEKYEQYF.

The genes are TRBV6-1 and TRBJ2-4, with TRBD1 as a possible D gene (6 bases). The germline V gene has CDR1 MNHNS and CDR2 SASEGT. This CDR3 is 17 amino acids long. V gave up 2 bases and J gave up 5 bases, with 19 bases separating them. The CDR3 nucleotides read TGTGCCAGCAGTGAACCCTTCAGGGGAGCGCGGGAAAACATTCAGTACTTC. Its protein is CASSEPFRGARENIQYF.

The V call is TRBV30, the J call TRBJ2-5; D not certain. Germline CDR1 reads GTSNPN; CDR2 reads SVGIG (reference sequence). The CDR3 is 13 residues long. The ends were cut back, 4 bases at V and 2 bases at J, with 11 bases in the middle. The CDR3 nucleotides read TGTGCCTGGACAACCCTACGGCAAGAGACCCAGTACTTC. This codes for CAWTTLRQETQYF.

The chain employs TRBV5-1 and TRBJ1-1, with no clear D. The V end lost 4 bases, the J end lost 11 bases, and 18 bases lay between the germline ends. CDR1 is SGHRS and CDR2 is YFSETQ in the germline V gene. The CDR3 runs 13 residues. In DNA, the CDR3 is TGCGCCAGCAGCACGTCGGAGCGGGGTCCGGCTTTCTTT. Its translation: CASSTSERGPAFF.

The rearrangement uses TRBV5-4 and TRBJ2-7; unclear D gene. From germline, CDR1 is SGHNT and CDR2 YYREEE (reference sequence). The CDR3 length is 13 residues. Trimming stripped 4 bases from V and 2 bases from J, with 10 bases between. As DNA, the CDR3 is TGTGCCAGCAGCACCGGGCCTACCTACGAGCAGTACTTC. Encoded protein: CASSTGPTYEQYF.

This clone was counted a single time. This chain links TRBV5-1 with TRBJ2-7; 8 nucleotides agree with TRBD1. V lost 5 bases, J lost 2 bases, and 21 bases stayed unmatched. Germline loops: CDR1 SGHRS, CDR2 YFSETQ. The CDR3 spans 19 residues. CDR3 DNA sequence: TGCGCCAGCAGTCCACAACCCGGGACAGGCTTTATTGGGACCTACGAGCAGTACTTC. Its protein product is CASSPQPGTGFIGTYEQYF.

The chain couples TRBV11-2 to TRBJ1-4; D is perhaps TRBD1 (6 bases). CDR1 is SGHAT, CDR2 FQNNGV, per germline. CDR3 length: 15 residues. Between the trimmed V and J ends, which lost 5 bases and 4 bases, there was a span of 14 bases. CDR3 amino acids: CASSPTGSLNEKLFF. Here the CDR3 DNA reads TGTGCCAGCAGCCCAACAGGGTCCCTTAATGAAAAACTGTTTTTT.